What follows describes a single T cell receptor beta chain. Its antigen is still unknown. These data originate in a study of Ad26.COV2.S vaccination and SARS-CoV-2 variants. As for the study in general: Donor joined the COV1001 Ad26.COV2.S trial arm. The study, taken as a whole, reports: Using TCR breadth and depth analyses may have led to underestimated total T cell responses.

This CDR3 has 14 amino acids. V gave up 0 bases and J gave up 3 bases; unmatched junction bases: 3. CDR1 and CDR2 from the germline V gene are SGDLS and YYNGEE. The data were produced by immunoSEQ multiplex PCR, yet TCRdb's version contains in-frame clones alone and is incomplete. The data hold fewer than 500,000 clones, with about 90% observed a single time. Specified treatment: over 15 received Ad26.COV2.S at low or high dose, single or two shots; about 5 received placebo; per-sample allocation not given. The investigators took samples on day 63 after the first vaccine or placebo injection. In Boston, the donor was an adult between 18-55 years of age.

The chain carries TRBV9 and TRBJ2-7; 7 nucleotides align to TRBD1. The sequences come from peripheral blood, collected in a trial of Ad26.COV2.S vaccine versus placebo. The source is a person aged 18 to 65 who received the Ad26.COV2.S COVID-19 vaccine or a placebo. CDR3 sequence reads: CASSVGSGGYEQYF. DNA of the CDR3: TGTGCCAGCAGCGTAGGGTCAGGGGGCTACGAGCAGTACTTC.